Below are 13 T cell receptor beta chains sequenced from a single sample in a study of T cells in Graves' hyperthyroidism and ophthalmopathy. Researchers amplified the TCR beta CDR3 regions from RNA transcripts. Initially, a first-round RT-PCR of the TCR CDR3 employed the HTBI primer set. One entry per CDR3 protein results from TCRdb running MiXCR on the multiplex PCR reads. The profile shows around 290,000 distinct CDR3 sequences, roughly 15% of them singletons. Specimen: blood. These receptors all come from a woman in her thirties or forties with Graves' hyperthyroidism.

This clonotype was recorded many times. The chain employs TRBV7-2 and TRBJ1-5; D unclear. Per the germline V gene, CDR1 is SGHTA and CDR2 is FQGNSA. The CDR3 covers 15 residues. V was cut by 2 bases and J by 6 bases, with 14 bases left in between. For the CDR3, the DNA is TGTGCCAGCAGCTTAAATCACGGCTTGGCTCAGCCCCAGCATTTT. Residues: CASSLNHGLAQPQHF.

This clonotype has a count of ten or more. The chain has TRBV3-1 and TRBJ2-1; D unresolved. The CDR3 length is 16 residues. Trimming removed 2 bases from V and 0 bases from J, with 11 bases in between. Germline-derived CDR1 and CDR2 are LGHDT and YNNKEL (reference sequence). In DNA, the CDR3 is TGTGCCAGCAGCCAATGGTCAGCGAGCTCCTACAATGAGCAGTTCTTC. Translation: CASSQWSASSYNEQFF.

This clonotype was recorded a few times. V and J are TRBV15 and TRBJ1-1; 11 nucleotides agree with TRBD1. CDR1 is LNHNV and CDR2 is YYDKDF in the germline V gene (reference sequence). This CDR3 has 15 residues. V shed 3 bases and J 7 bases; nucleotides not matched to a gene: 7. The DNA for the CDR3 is TGTGCCACCAGCAGTGCCGGGACAGGGGGGAGTGAAGCTTTCTTT. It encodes CATSSAGTGGSEAFF. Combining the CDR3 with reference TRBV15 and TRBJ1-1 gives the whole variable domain DAMVIQNPRYQVTQFGKPVTLSCSQTLNHNVMYWYQQKSSQAPKLLFHYYDKDFNNEADTPDNFQSRRPNTSFCFLDIRSPGLGDTAMYLCATSSAGTGGSEAFFGQGTRLTVV.

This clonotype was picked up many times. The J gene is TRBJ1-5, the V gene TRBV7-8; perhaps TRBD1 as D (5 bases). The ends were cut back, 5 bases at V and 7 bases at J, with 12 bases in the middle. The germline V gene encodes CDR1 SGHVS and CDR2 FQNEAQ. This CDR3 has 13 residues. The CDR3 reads CASSPSRAQPQHF. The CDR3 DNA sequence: TGTGCCAGCAGCCCTAGCAGGGCGCAGCCCCAGCATTTT. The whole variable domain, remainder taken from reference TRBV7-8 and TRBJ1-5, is GAGVSQSPRYKVAKRGQDVALRCDPISGHVSLFWYQQALGQGPEFLTYFQNEAQLDKSGLPSDRFFAERPEGSVSTLKIQRTQQEDSAVYLCASSPSRAQPQHFGDGTRLSIL.

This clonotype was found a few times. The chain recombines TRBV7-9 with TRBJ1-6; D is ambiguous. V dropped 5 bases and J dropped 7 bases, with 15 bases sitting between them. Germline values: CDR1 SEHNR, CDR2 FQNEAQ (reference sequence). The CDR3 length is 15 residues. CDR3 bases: TGTGCCAGCAGCGCAACGGACGGACCGAATTCACCCCTCCACTTT. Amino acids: CASSATDGPNSPLHF.

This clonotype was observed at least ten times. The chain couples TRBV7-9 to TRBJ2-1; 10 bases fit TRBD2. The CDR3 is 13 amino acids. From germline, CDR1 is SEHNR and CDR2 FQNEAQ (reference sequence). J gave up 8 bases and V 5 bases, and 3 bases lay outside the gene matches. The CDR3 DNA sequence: TGTGCCAGCAGCGCCGGACTAGCGGATGAGCAGTTCTTC. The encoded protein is CASSAGLADEQFF.

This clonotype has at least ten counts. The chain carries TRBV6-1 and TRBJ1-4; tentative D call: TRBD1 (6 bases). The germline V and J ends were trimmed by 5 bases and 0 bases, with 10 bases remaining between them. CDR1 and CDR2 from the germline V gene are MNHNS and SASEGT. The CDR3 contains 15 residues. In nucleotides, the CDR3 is TGTGCCAGCAGTACTCGGACAGCAACTAATGAAAAACTGTTTTTT. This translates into CASSTRTATNEKLFF.

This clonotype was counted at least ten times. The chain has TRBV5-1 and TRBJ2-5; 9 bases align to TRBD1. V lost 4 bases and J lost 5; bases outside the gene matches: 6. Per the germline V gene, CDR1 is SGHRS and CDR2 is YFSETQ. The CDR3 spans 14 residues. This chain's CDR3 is CASSPQGAGETQYF. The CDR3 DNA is TGCGCCAGCAGCCCACAGGGGGCCGGGGAGACCCAGTACTTC.

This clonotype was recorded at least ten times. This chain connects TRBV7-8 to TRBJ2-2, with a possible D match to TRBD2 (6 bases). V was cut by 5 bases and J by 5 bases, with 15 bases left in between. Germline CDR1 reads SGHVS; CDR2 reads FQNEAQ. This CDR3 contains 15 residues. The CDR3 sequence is CASSGSLAATGELFF. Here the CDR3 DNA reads TGTGCCAGCAGCGGCTCACTAGCAGCTACCGGGGAGCTGTTTTTT.

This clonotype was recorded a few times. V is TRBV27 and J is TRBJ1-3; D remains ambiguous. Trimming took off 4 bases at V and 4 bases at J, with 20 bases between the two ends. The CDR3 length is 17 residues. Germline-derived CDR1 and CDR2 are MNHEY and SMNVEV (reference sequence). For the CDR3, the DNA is TGTGCCAGCAGTTCCCCCCCGTTCGTCGGGGTAGGAAACACCATATATTTT. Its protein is CASSSPPFVGVGNTIYF.

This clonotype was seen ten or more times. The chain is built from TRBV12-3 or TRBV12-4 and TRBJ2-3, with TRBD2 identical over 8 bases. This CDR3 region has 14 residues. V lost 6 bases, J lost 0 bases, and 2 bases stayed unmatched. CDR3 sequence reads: CASRLAESTDTQYF. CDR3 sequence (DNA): TGTGCCAGCAGACTAGCGGAAAGCACAGATACGCAGTATTTT.

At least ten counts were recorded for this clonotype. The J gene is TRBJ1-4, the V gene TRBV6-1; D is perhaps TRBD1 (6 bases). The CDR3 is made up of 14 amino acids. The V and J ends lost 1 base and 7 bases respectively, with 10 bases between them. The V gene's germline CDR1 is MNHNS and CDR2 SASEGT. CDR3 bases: TGTGCCAGCAGTGAAGGGACAGAGACTGAAAAACTGTTTTTT. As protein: CASSEGTETEKLFF.

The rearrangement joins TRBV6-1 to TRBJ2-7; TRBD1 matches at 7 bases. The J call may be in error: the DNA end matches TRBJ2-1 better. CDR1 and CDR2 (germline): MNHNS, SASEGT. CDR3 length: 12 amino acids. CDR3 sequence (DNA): TGTGCCAGCAGGACAGGGCTCCGGGAGCAGTTCTTC. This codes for CASRTGLREQFF.